The 4 T cell receptor beta chains below were found in one sample sequenced in a study of blood T cell repertoires in COVID-19. The table came from immunoSEQ multiplex PCR; TCRdb's copy has only in-frame clones and leaves some out. The sample yields 370,000 or so clones, 70% to 90% seen once. Material: PBMCs or T cells enriched from blood (not recorded which). The receptors come from a man under 40 who had recovered from COVID-19.

V gene TRBV6-5 combines with J gene TRBJ1-1; 8 bases fit TRBD1. The CDR3 sequence is 16 residues long. Germline CDR1 reads MNHEY; CDR2 reads SVGAGI. Trimming cost V 2 bases and J 4 bases; bases outside gene matches: 9. As DNA, the CDR3 is TGTGCCAGCAGTTACAGTGGACAGGGAGCGGGCACTGAAGCTTTCTTT. This sequence encodes CASSYSGQGAGTEAFF.

The chain combines TRBV6-5 with TRBJ1-3, with 7 positions matching TRBD1. V trimming: 6 bases; J trimming: 0 bases; junction bases outside the gene matches: 5. The CDR3 is 15 residues long. Germline V gene sequence: CDR1 MNHEY, CDR2 SVGAGI. Here the CDR3 reads CASSETGISGNTIYF. The CDR3 DNA sequence: TGTGCCAGCAGCGAGACAGGGATCTCTGGAAACACCATATATTTT.

The chain has TRBV7-9 and TRBJ2-3, with 10 bases that match TRBD1. V lost 5 bases to trimming and J lost 4 bases; unmatched junction nucleotides: 6. Germline V gives CDR1 SEHNR, CDR2 FQNEAQ (reference sequence). CDR3 size: 15 residues. CDR3 bases: TGTGCCAGCAGCCCGTGGGACAGGGGTTCAGATACGCAGTATTTT. Protein: CASSPWDRGSDTQYF.

The J gene is TRBJ2-1, the V gene TRBV19, with 9 bases identical to TRBD2. The CDR3 covers 14 residues. Germline assignment: CDR1 LNHDA and CDR2 SQIVND (reference sequence). With V trimmed by 4 bases and J by 4 bases, 2 bases remained unmatched. Here the CDR3 DNA reads TGTGCCAGTAGTAAGACTAGCGGTTACAATGAGCAGTTCTTC. Translation: CASSKTSGYNEQFF.